These 17 T cell receptor beta chains were sequenced from one sample in a study of regulatory T cells in long-lasting Graves disease. Indicated time point: newly diagnosed GD, antithyroid drugs for less than 3 months. RNA from PBMCs was the source of the TCR library. CDR3 regions were amplified by Arm-PCR using iRepertoire HTBI primers to build TCR beta libraries. TCRdb re-called the multiplex PCR reads with MiXCR, one entry per CDR3 protein. The top ten hold 18% of the sample, which has more than 300,000 distinct CDR3 sequences, about 10% seen once. These records were also assigned to another study, of T cells in Graves' hyperthyroidism and ophthalmopathy.

Sample: peripheral blood mononuclear cells (PBMCs), taken at new diagnosis, from a patient treated with antithyroid drugs. The source is a woman younger than 30 with Graves disease.

V is TRBV7-2 and J is TRBJ1-3; D remains unclear. In germline, CDR1 is SGHTA, CDR2 FQGNSA. This CDR3 comprises 15 residues. Trimming shortened V by 4 bases and J by 0 bases, and 10 bases separated the two germline ends. CDR3 sequence (DNA): TGTGCCAGCAGCTCCGTTCTCCTCTCTGGAAACACCATATATTTT. Its translation: CASSSVLLSGNTIYF. Together with reference TRBV7-2 and TRBJ1-3, the CDR3 gives the full variable domain: GAGVSQSPSNKVTEKGKDVELRCDPISGHTALYWYRQSLGQGLEFLIYFQGNSAPDKSGLPSDRFSAERTGGSVSTLTIQRTQQEDSAVYLCASSSVLLSGNTIYFGEGSWLTVV.

This clonotype was seen a few times. The rearrangement links TRBV24-1 to TRBJ2-1; the match to TRBD1 covers 10 bases. CDR1 and CDR2 (germline): KGHDR, SFDVKD. Unmatched junction bases numbered 5, after V lost 8 bases and J lost 8 bases. CDR3 length: 13 amino acids. The CDR3 DNA follows: TGTGCCACCAAAGGGACAGGGGACTATGAGCAGTTCTTC. It is translated as CATKGTGDYEQFF.

The table lists this clonotype with many counts. The chain links TRBV27 to TRBJ1-5; TRBD1 matches 8 bases. The CDR3 sequence is 14 residues long. The trim removed 4 bases at V and 6 bases at J, leaving 5 bases unmatched. Germline V lookup: CDR1 MNHEY, CDR2 SMNVEV (reference sequence). The DNA of the CDR3 is TGTGCCAGCAGTTCCCGGGACAGGATTCAGCCCCAGCATTTT. Protein product: CASSSRDRIQPQHF.

A few counts support this clonotype. This may stem from a read error, because a much larger clone lies one nucleotide away. Since the CDR3 does not end with the conserved phenylalanine or tryptophan, this likely comes from a read error. This rearrangement joins TRBV28 to TRBJ1-2, with 12 bases identical to TRBD1. The CDR3 has 16 residues. Trimming cost V 2 bases and J 6 bases; bases outside gene matches: 7. CDR1 and CDR2 from the germline V gene are MDHEN and SYDVKM. The CDR3 coding sequence is TGTGCCAGCAGTTTACCCGGGACAGGGGGCGCGGATGGCTACACCCTC. Residues: CASSLPGTGGADGYTL.

This sequence joins TRBV7-3 and TRBJ2-7, with D possibly being TRBD2 (7 bases). This CDR3 is built from 15 residues. In germline, CDR1 is SGHTA, CDR2 FQGTGA. Trimming pared 5 bases from V and 1 base from J, leaving 15 bases between. CDR3 in DNA: TGTGCCAGCAGCCAAACGCGGGGGCCTTCCTACGAGCAGTACTTC. Protein sequence: CASSQTRGPSYEQYF.

This clonotype has at least ten counts. The gene calls are TRBV6-1 and TRBJ2-7; D remains unclear. V lost 5 bases, J lost 6 bases, and 14 bases lay in between. This CDR3 spans 13 amino acids. Germline lookup yields CDR1 MNHNS and CDR2 SASEGT. CDR3 DNA sequence: TGTGCCAGCAGTCCCAGCCGGGTAGGCGAGCAGTACGTC. Translation gives CASSPSRVGEQYV.

This clonotype was counted between two and nine times. CDR3 sequence reads: CASSYSLTVINTEAFF. The CDR3 DNA sequence: TGTGCCAGCAGTTACTCTCTTACGGTTATTAACACTGAAGCTTTCTTT. This chain links TRBV6-2 or TRBV6-3 with TRBJ1-1; D unclear. Germline V gives CDR1 MNHEY, CDR2 SVGEGT. Trimming stripped 0 bases from V and 2 bases from J, with 13 bases between. This CDR3 region has 16 residues.

At least ten counts were recorded for this clonotype. This rearrangement joins TRBV11-2 to TRBJ2-7; D ambiguous. Germline assignment: CDR1 SGHAT and CDR2 FQNNGV. Trimming left V 1 base short and J 0 bases short, with 13 bases between. The CDR3 has 16 residues. This chain's CDR3 is CASSLGYRPTSYEQYF. The CDR3 nucleotides read TGTGCCAGCAGCTTAGGTTACCGCCCGACCTCCTACGAGCAGTACTTC.

This clonotype was seen ten or more times. The chain uses TRBV6-1 and TRBJ1-5; tentatively, D is TRBD1 (5 bases). Per germline, CDR1 MNHNS and CDR2 SASEGT. This CDR3 comprises 15 residues. The germline V and J ends were trimmed by 3 bases and 3 bases, with 12 bases remaining between them. As DNA, the CDR3 is TGTGCCAGCAGTGATGGAGGGGCCTACAATCAGCCCCAGCATTTT. Its protein is CASSDGGAYNQPQHF.

The chain couples TRBV6-5 to TRBJ1-1; a weak D match, TRBD1 (5 bases). From germline, CDR1 is MNHEY and CDR2 SVGAGI. The CDR3 is 18 amino acids. Trimming took 2 bases from V and 1 from J, leaving 20 bases between them. CDR3 nucleotides: TGTGCCAGCAGTTACCCCGGAATTCGTCGGGGGGGGAACACTGAAGCTTTCTTT. This sequence encodes CASSYPGIRRGGNTEAFF.

This clonotype was seen many times. The chain combines TRBV7-2 with TRBJ1-5; D is undetermined. CDR3 length equals 15 residues. Germline CDR1 reads SGHTA; CDR2 reads FQGNSA. V was shortened by 5 bases and J by 0 bases, with 11 bases between the two germline ends. The CDR3 protein is CASSPQPYSNQPQHF. CDR3 DNA: TGTGCCAGCAGCCCCCAGCCGTATAGCAATCAGCCCCAGCATTTT.

This clonotype has at least ten counts. The chain recombines TRBV12-3 or TRBV12-4 with TRBJ1-4; TRBD1 agrees at 9 bases. CDR3 length: 14 amino acids. V trimming: 3 bases; J trimming: 5 bases; junction bases outside the gene matches: 1. The CDR3 DNA reads as TGTGCCAGCAGTTTTGGGACAGGGAATGAAAAACTGTTTTTT. Protein: CASSFGTGNEKLFF.

This clonotype has at least ten counts. The rearrangement joins TRBV12-5 to TRBJ2-1; 13 bases are shared with TRBD2. The V gene end was trimmed by 6 bases and the J gene end by 6 bases; junction bases not matched to a gene: 8. Germline lookup yields CDR1 LGHNT and CDR2 FRNRAP. There are 16 residues in the CDR3. The CDR3 region has the DNA TGTGCTAGTGGCCCCAAACTAGCGGGAGGGAGCAATGAGCAGTTCTTC. Its protein is CASGPKLAGGSNEQFF. The full variable domain, its missing parts supplied by reference TRBV12-5 and TRBJ2-1, is DARVTQTPRHKVTEMGQEVTMRCQPILGHNTVFWYRQTMMQGLELLAYFRNRAPLDDSGMPKDRFSAEMPDATLATLKIQPSEPRDSAVYFCASGPKLAGGSNEQFFGPGTRLTVL.

The genes are TRBV20-1 and TRBJ2-1; the match to TRBD1 covers 9 bases. From germline, CDR1 is DFQATT and CDR2 SNEGSKA (reference sequence). The CDR3 consists of 16 residues. With V trimmed by 0 bases and J by 6 bases, 9 bases remained unmatched. CDR3 loop: CSARDPRTGDGNEQFF. DNA of the CDR3: TGCAGTGCTAGAGATCCCAGGACAGGGGATGGCAATGAGCAGTTCTTC.

In its sample, this clonotype was seen many times. The chain is built from TRBV20-1 and TRBJ2-7; 9 bases match TRBD2. The CDR3 covers 14 residues. The junction had 17 bases not matched to a gene; V was cut back by 6 bases and J by 11 bases. Germline V gene sequence: CDR1 DFQATT, CDR2 SNEGSKA (reference sequence). This CDR3 reads CSAVDGSGGPEEYV. In DNA form, the CDR3 reads TGCAGTGCGGTCGACGGTAGCGGGGGTCCAGAGGAGTACGTC.

This clonotype was counted only a few times. The V and J genes are TRBV7-9 and TRBJ2-1, with D unclear. Looked up from germline, CDR1 is SEHNR and CDR2 is FQNEAQ (reference sequence). The ends were cut back, 5 bases at V and 9 bases at J, with 20 bases in the middle. This CDR3 region has 15 residues. This CDR3 is CASSTRSASAVEQFF. In nucleotides, the CDR3 is TGTGCCAGCAGCACGAGGAGCGCTTCGGCCGTTGAGCAGTTCTTC.

In this sample, this clonotype turned up many times. V and J are TRBV11-2 and TRBJ2-5, with 11 bases that match TRBD2. V lost 5 bases and J lost 2; bases outside the gene matches: 13. Germline V gene sequence: CDR1 SGHAT, CDR2 FQNNGV. The CDR3 runs 18 residues. The CDR3 spells CASSPLKGLAAQQETQYF. CDR3 sequence (DNA): TGTGCCAGCAGCCCCCTCAAGGGACTAGCGGCCCAACAAGAGACCCAGTACTTC.